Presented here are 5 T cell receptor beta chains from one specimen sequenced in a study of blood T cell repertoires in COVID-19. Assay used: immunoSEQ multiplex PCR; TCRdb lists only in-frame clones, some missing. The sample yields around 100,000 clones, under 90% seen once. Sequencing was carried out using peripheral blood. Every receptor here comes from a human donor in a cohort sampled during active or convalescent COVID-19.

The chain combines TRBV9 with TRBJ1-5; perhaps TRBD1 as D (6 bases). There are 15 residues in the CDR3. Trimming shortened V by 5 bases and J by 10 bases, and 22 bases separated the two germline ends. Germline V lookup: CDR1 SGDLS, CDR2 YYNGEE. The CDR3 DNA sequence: TGTGCCAGCAGTCGGACAGCCTCGCCGAGCGATCCCCAGCATTTT. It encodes CASSRTASPSDPQHF.

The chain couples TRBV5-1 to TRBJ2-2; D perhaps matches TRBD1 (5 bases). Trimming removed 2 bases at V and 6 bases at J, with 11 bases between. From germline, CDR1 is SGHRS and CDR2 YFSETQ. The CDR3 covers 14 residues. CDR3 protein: CASSFDRGAGELFF. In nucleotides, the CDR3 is TGCGCCAGCAGCTTTGACAGAGGTGCCGGGGAGCTGTTTTTT.

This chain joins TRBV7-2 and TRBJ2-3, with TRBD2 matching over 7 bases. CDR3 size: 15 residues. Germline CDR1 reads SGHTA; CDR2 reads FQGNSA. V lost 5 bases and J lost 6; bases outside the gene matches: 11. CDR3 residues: CASSLLGGGGDTQYF. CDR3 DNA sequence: TGTGCCAGCAGCCTGCTGGGCGGGGGAGGCGATACGCAGTATTTT.

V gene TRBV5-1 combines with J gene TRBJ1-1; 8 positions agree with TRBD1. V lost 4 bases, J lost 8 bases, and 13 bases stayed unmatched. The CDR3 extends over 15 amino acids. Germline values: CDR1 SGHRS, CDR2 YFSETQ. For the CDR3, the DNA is TGCGCCAGCAGCCGCGGGACAGGAGGGATCACGGAAGCTTTCTTT. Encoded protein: CASSRGTGGITEAFF.

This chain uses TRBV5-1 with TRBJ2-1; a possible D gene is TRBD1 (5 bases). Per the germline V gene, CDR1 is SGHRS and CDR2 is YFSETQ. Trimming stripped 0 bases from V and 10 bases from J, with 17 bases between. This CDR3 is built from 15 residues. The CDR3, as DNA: TGCGCCAGCAGCTTGGAAGGGTGGCAGGGCTTGGAGCAGTTCTTC. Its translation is CASSLEGWQGLEQFF.